These 9 T cell receptor beta chains came from one sample sequenced in a study of blood T cell repertoires in COVID-19 (TCRdb year 2020). Receptors were amplified or captured by the immunoSEQ multiplex PCR assay. Here the immuneACCESS table is served through TCRdb, limited to in-frame sequences with V and J called. Missing clones are a known gap in these copies; in checked studies unresolved V genes cover under half, and the rest lacks a known reason. The sample table lists roughly 200,000 clones, roughly 89% of them with a count of one. The ten largest make up 0.55% to 0.8% of the sample. Sequencing was done on a sample of peripheral blood. These receptors all stem from a man between 45 and 60 years old with acute or convalescent COVID-19.

The chain carries TRBV19 and TRBJ2-2; a possible D gene is TRBD2 (6 bases). This CDR3 contains 14 residues. V dropped 7 bases and J dropped 4 bases, with 13 bases sitting between them. Germline V gives CDR1 LNHDA, CDR2 SQIVND (reference sequence). The CDR3 DNA follows: TGTGCCAGTAAACAATCGGGGGTCACCGGGGAGCTGTTTTTT. Translated: CASKQSGVTGELFF.

Only one count was recorded for this clone. The genes are TRBV19 and TRBJ1-5; D is unresolved. Germline assignment: CDR1 LNHDA and CDR2 SQIVND (reference sequence). This CDR3 region has 13 residues. Between the trimmed V and J ends, which lost 0 bases and 3 bases, there was a span of 3 bases. The CDR3, as DNA: TGTGCCAGTAGTATAGACTTCAATCAGCCCCAGCATTTT. Translation: CASSIDFNQPQHF.

This clone was counted once. This chain joins TRBV28 and TRBJ1-2; D might be TRBD1 (5 bases). Germline CDR1 is MDHEN and CDR2 is SYDVKM. There are 15 residues in the CDR3. With 1 base removed from V and 6 bases from J, the gap between germline ends came to 15 bases. CDR3 bases: TGTGCCAGCAGTTTATACACCAAGGGGCAGGATGGCTACACCTTC. It is translated as CASSLYTKGQDGYTF.

This chain uses TRBV3-1 (or the pseudogene TRBV3-2) with TRBJ2-3; TRBD2 agrees at 10 bases. Trimming at V came to 1 base and at J to 11 bases, leaving 12 bases not matched to a gene. The CDR3 runs 16 residues. From germline, CDR1 is LGHDT and CDR2 YNNKEL (reference sequence). CDR3 in amino acids: CASSQVLAGASGGQYF. The CDR3 DNA reads TGTGCCAGCAGCCAAGTTCTAGCGGGAGCGAGTGGAGGGCAGTATTTT.

J is TRBJ1-2 and V is TRBV10-1, with 7 bases aligning to TRBD1. The CDR3 consists of 13 residues. Germline CDR1 reads WNHNN; CDR2 reads SYGVQD (reference sequence). After removal of 5 bases from V and 5 bases from J, the junction contained 5 bases not matched to a gene. CDR3 sequence (DNA): TGCGCCAGCAGTAGGACAGGCGGTTATGGCTACACCTTC. Translation: CASSRTGGYGYTF.

The V gene is TRBV5-1, the J gene TRBJ1-2, with 10 bases fitting TRBD1. Trimming at V came to 4 bases and at J to 6 bases, leaving 6 bases not matched to a gene. Germline V gene data show CDR1 as SGHRS and CDR2 as YFSETQ. The CDR3 contains 14 residues. Here the CDR3 DNA reads TGCGCCAGCAGCGACCCGGGACAGGGGAATGGCTACACCTTC. This sequence encodes CASSDPGQGNGYTF.

The V call is TRBV9, the J call TRBJ1-1, with 7 bases that match TRBD1. CDR3 length: 16 amino acids. The germline V gene has CDR1 SGDLS and CDR2 YYNGEE. J was trimmed by 0 bases and V by 4 bases; bases with no gene match: 9. The CDR3 DNA is TGTGCCAGCAGCCCAACGTCGGGACAGCTGAACACTGAAGCTTTCTTT. Its translation is CASSPTSGQLNTEAFF.

V is TRBV5-1 and J is TRBJ1-1; TRBD1 agrees at 7 bases. The germline gives CDR1 SGHRS, CDR2 YFSETQ. Germline trimming cut 4 bases from V and 1 base from J; bases unmatched to any gene: 10. The CDR3 loop spans 16 amino acids. The CDR3 sequence: CASSTATGRSNTEAFF. In DNA form, the CDR3 reads TGCGCCAGCAGCACTGCGACAGGGAGGTCGAACACTGAAGCTTTCTTT.

This chain links TRBV6-6 with TRBJ2-1, with 7 bases that match TRBD2. Germline trimming cut 4 bases from V and 4 bases from J; bases unmatched to any gene: 7. This CDR3 is built from 15 residues. CDR1 MNHNY and CDR2 SVGAGI come from the germline V gene (reference sequence). This chain's CDR3 is CASSFSAGSYNEQFF. In DNA, the CDR3 is TGTGCCAGCAGTTTTTCAGCGGGATCGTACAATGAGCAGTTCTTC.